This T cell receptor (beta chain) was sequenced for a study of T cell responses to AZD1222 COVID-19 vaccine. V lost 5 bases to trimming and J lost 2 bases, with 10 bases between them. CDR1 LNHDA and CDR2 SQIVND come from the germline V gene (reference sequence). The CDR3 length is 13 residues. The method was immunoSEQ multiplex PCR; TCRdb's version includes in-frame clones alone and lacks a portion of them. The data contain roughly 200,000 clones, 88% of them singletons. The clonotype comes from an adult in good health. The material was peripheral blood, obtained on day 0 of AZD1222 vaccination. This chain connects TRBV19 to TRBJ2-7; D is possibly TRBD1 (6 bases). The CDR3 region is CASSVGGTYEQYF. CDR3 DNA sequence: TGTGCCAGTAGTGTAGGGGGTACCTACGAGCAGTACTTC.